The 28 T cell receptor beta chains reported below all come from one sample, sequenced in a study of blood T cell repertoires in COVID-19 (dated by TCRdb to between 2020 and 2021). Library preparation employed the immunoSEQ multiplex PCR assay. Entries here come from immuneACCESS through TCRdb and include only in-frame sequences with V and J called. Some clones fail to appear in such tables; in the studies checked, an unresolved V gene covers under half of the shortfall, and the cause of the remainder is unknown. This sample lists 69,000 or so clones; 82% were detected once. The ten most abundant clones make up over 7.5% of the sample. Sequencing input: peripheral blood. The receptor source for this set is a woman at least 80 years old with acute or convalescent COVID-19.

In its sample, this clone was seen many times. DNA of the CDR3: TGTGCCAGCAGCCCCGGACGGGGGGCCGATGAAAAACTGTTTTTT. This codes for CASSPGRGADEKLFF. The V gene is TRBV7-9, the J gene TRBJ1-4; D perhaps matches TRBD1 (6 bases). This CDR3 region has 15 residues. CDR1 is SEHNR and CDR2 is FQNEAQ in the germline V gene (reference sequence). The ends were cut back, 5 bases at V and 6 bases at J, with 16 bases in the middle.

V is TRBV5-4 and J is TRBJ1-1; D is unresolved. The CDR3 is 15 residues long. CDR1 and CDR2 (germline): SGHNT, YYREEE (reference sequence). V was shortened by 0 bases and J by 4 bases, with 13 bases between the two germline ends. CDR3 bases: TGTGCCAGCAGCTTGGGTGGAGGGTCCGGCACTGAAGCTTTCTTT. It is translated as CASSLGGGSGTEAFF.

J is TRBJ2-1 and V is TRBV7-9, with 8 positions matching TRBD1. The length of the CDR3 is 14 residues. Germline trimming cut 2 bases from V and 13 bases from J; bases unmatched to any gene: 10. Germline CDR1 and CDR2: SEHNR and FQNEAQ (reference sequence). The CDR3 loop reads CASSLTATGGRQFF. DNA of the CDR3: TGTGCCAGCAGCTTAACCGCTACAGGGGGACGTCAGTTCTTC.

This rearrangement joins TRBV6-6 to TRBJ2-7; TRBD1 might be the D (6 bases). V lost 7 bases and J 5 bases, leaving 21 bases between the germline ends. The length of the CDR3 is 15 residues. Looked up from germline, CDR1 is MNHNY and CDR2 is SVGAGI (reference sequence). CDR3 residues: CASKPSRGNFHEQYF. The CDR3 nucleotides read TGTGCCAGCAAACCGTCCAGGGGTAATTTCCACGAGCAGTACTTC.

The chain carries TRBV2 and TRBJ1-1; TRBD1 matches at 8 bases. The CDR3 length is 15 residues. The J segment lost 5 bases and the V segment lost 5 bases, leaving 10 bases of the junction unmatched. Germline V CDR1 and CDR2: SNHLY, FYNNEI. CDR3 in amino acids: CASSKQGAELTEAFF. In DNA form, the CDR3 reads TGTGCCAGCAGTAAGCAGGGGGCAGAGTTGACTGAAGCTTTCTTT.

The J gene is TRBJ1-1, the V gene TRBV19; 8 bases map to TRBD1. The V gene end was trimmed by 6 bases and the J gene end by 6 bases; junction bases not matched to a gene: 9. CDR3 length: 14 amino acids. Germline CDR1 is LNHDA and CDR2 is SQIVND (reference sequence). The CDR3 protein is CASSLDRGDAEAFF. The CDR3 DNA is TGTGCCAGTAGCTTAGACAGGGGTGACGCTGAAGCTTTCTTT.

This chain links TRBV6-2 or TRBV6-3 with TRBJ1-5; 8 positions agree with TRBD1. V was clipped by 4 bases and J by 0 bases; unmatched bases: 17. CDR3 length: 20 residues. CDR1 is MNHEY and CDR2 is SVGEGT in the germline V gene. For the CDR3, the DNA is TGTGCCAGCAGTTCTACACTCAGGGGGCCCAGTACTTATAGCAATCAGCCCCAGCATTTT. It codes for CASSSTLRGPSTYSNQPQHF.

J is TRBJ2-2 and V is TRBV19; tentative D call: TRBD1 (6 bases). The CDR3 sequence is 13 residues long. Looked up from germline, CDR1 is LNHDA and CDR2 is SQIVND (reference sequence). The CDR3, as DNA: TGTGCTTCAGGGGCTTACGCCACCGGGGAGCTGTTTTTT. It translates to CASGAYATGELFF.

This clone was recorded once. For the CDR3, the DNA is TGTGCCAGCAGTCTTGACAGGGGACTAACCGGGGAGCTGTTTTTT. It translates to CASSLDRGLTGELFF. The rearrangement uses TRBV2 and TRBJ2-2, with D perhaps TRBD1 (8 bases). Germline lookup yields CDR1 SNHLY and CDR2 FYNNEI. This CDR3 has 15 residues. V lost 5 bases and J 5 bases, leaving 15 bases between the germline ends.

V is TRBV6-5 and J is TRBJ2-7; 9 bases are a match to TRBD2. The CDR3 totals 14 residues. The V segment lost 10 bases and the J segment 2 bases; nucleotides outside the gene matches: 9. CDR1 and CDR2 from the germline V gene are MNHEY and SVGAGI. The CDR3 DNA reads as TGTGCCACCCAGGAGCGGGGGGTTCCCTACGAGCAGTACTTC. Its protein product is CATQERGVPYEQYF.

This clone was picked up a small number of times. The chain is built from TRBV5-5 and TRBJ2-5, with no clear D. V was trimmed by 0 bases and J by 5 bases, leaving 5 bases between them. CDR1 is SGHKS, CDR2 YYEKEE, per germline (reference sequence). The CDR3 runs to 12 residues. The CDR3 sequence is CASSLAEETQYF. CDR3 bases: TGTGCCAGCAGCTTGGCGGAGGAGACCCAGTACTTC.

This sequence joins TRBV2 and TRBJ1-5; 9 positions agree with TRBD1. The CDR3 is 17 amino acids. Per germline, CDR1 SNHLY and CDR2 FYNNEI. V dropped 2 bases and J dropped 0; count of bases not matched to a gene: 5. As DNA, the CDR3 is TGTGCCAGCAGTGAAAAACAGGGGGCTTATAGCAATCAGCCCCAGCATTTT. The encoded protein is CASSEKQGAYSNQPQHF.

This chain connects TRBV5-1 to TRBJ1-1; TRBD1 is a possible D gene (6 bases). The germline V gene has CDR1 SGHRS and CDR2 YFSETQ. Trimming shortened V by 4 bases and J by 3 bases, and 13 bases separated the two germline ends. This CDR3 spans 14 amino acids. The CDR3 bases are TGCGCCAGCAGCACACAGGGAAGGGACACTGAAGCTTTCTTT. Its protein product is CASSTQGRDTEAFF.

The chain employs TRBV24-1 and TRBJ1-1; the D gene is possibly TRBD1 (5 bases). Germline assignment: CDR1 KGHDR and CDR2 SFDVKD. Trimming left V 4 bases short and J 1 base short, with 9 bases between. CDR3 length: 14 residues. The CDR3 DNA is TGTGCCACCAGTGACCTGGGGGGGAACACTGAAGCTTTCTTT. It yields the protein CATSDLGGNTEAFF.

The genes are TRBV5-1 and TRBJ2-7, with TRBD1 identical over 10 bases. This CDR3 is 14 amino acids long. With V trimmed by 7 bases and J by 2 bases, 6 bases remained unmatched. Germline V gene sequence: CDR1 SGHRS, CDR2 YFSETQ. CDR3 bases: TGCGCCAGCCAACCCGGGACAGGGGCCTACGAGCAGTACTTC. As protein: CASQPGTGAYEQYF. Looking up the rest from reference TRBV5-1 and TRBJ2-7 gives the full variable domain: KAGVTQTPRYLIKTRGQQVTLSCSPISGHRSVSWYQQTPGQGLQFLFEYFSETQRNKGNFPGRFSGRQFSNSRSEMNVSTLELGDSALYLCASQPGTGAYEQYFGPGTRLTVT.

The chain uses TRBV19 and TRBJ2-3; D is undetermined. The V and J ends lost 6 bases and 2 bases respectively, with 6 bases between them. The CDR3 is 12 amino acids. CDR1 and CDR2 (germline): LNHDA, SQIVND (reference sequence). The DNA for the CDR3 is TGTGCCAGTAGCCGCGACACAGATACGCAGTATTTT. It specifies CASSRDTDTQYF.

The CDR3 loop reads CASSQVFEQFF. The CDR3 nucleotides read TGTGCCAGCAGCCAAGTCTTTGAGCAGTTCTTC. The gene calls are TRBV14 and TRBJ2-1, with D uncertain. The CDR3 covers 11 residues. The V end lost 1 base, the J end lost 9 bases, and 4 bases lay between the germline ends. Germline V gene data show CDR1 as SGHDN and CDR2 as FVKESK.

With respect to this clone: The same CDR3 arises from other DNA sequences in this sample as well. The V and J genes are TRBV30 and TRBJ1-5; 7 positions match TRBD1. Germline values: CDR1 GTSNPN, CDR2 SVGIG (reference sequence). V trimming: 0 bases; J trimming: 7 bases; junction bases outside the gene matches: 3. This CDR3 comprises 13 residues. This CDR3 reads CAWSVQGNQPQHF. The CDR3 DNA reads TGTGCCTGGAGTGTACAGGGGAACCAGCCCCAGCATTTT. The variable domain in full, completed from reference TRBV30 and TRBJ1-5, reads SQTIHQWPATLVQPVGSPLSLECTVEGTSNPNLYWYRQAAGRGLQLLFYSVGIGQISSEVPQNLSASRPQDRQFILSSKKLLLSDSGFYLCAWSVQGNQPQHFGDGTRLSIL.

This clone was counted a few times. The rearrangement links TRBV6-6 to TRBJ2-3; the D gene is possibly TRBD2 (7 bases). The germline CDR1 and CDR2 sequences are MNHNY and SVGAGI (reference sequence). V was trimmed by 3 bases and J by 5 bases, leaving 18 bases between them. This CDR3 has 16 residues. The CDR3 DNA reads TGTGCCAGCAGTTATTTTTTAGGGGGGGGCGGAGATACGCAGTATTTT. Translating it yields CASSYFLGGGGDTQYF.

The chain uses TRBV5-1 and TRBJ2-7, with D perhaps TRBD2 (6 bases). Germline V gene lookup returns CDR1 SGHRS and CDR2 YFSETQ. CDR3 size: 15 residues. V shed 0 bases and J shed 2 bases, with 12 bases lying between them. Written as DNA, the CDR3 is TGCGCCAGCAGCTTGGGAGCGGGTTCAACCTACGAGCAGTACTTC. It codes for CASSLGAGSTYEQYF.

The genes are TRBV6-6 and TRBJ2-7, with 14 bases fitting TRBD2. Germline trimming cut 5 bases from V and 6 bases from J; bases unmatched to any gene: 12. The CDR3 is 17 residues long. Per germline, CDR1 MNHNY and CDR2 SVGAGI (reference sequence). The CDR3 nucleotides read TGTGCCAGCAGTCCACTCCGACTAGCGGGGGGGCCGATCGAGCAGTACTTC. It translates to CASSPLRLAGGPIEQYF.

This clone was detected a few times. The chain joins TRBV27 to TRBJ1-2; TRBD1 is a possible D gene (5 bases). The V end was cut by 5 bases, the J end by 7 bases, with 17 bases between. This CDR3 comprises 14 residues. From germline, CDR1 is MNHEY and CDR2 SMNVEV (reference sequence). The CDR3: CASSPWGGKSGYTF. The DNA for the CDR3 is TGTGCCAGCAGTCCGTGGGGGGGGAAATCTGGCTACACCTTC.

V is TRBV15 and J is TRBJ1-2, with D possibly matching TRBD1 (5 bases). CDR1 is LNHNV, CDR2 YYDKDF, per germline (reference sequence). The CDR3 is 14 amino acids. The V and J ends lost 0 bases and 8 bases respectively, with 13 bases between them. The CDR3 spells CATSRDPQGAGYTF. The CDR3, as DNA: TGTGCCACCAGCAGAGATCCCCAGGGCGCGGGCTACACCTTC.

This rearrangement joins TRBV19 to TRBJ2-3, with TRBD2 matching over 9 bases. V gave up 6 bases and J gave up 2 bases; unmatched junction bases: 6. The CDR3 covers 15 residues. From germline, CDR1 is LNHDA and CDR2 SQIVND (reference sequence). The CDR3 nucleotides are TGTGCCAGTAGCGATAGCGGGGGATCCACAGATACGCAGTATTTT. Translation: CASSDSGGSTDTQYF.

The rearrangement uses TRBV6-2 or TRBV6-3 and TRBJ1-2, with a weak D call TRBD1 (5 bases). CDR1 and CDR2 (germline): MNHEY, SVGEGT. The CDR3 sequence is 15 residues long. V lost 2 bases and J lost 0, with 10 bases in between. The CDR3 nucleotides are TGTGCCAGCAGTTACAGGGGCACTCCTAACTATGGCTACACCTTC. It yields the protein CASSYRGTPNYGYTF.

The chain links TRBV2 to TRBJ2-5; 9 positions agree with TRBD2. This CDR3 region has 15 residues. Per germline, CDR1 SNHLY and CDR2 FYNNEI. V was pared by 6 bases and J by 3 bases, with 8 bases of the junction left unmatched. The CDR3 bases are TGTGCCAGCAGGCTGGTACTAGCGGGCGAAGAGACCCAGTACTTC. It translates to CASRLVLAGEETQYF.

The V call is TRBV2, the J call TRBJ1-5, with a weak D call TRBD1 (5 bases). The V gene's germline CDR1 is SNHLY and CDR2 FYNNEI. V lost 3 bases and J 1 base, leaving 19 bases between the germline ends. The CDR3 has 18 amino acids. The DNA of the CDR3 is TGTGCCAGCAGTGATGTGGGGCAGGGTGTGGGGAGCAATCAGCCCCAGCATTTT. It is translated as CASSDVGQGVGSNQPQHF.

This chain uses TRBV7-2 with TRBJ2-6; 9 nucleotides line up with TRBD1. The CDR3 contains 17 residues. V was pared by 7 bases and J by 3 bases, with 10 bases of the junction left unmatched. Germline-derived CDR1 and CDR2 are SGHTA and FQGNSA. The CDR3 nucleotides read TGTGCCAGCAACACCAGGGACAGGGTCTTTGGGGCCAACGTCCTGACTTTC. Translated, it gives CASNTRDRVFGANVLTF.